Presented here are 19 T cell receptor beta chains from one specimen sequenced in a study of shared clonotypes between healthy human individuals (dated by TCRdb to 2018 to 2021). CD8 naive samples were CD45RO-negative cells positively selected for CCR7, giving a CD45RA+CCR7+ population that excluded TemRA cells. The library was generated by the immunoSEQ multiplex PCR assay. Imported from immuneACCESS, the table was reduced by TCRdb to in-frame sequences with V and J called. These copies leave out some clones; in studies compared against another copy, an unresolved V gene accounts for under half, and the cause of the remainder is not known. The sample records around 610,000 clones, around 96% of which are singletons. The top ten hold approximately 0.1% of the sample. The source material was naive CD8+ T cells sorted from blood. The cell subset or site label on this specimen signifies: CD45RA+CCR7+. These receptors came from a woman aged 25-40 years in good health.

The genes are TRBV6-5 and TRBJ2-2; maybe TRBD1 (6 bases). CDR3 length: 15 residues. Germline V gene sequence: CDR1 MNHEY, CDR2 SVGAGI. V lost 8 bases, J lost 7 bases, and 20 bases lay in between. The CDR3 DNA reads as TGTGCCAGCGGAACGACGGGACACGGAAGCGGGGAGCTGTTTTTT. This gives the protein CASGTTGHGSGELFF.

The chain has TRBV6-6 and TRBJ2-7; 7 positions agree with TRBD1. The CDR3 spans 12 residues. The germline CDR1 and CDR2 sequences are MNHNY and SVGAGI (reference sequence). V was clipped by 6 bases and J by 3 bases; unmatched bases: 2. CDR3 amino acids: CASRGDSYEQYF. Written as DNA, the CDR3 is TGTGCCAGCAGGGGGGACAGCTACGAGCAGTACTTC.

The CDR3 sequence is CASSQDLGAVAYGYTF. The CDR3 bases are TGTGCCAGCAGCCAAGATTTGGGGGCGGTCGCCTATGGCTACACCTTC. The chain uses TRBV4-2 and TRBJ1-2; TRBD1 might be the D (6 bases). Deletions cut 0 bases from V and 4 bases from J, with 15 bases between. Per germline, CDR1 LGHNA and CDR2 YNFKEQ. The CDR3 sequence is 16 residues long.

The CDR3 loop reads CAISVWNDRGRGYTF. CDR3 nucleotides: TGTGCCATCAGTGTGTGGAATGACAGGGGACGTGGCTACACCTTC. The chain links TRBV10-3 to TRBJ1-2; TRBD1 aligns across 8 bases. Germline trimming cut 4 bases from V and 7 bases from J; bases unmatched to any gene: 11. This CDR3 contains 15 residues. CDR1 is ENHRY, CDR2 SYGVKD, per germline.

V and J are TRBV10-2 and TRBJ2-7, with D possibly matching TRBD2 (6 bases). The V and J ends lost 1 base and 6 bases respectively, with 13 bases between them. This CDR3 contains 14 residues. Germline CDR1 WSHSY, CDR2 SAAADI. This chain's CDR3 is CASSEWTKGGEQYF. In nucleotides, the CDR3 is TGCGCCAGCAGTGAGTGGACTAAAGGCGGCGAGCAGTACTTC.

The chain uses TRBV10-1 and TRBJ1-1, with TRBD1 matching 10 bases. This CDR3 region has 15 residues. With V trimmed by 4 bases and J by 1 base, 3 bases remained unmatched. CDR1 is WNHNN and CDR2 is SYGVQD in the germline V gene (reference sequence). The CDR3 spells CASSGDRGQNTEAFF. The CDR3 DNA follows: TGCGCCAGCAGTGGGGACAGGGGACAGAACACTGAAGCTTTCTTT.

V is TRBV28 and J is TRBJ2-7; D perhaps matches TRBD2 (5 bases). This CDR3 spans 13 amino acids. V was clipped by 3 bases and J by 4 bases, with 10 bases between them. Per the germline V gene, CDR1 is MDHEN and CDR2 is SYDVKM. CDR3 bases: TGTGCCAGCAGTTTGATTCGGGATTACGAGCAGTACTTC. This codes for CASSLIRDYEQYF.

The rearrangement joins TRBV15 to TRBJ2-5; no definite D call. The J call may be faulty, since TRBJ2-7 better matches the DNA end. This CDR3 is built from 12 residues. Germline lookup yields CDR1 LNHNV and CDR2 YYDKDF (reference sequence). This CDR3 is CATSRETREQYF. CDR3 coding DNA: TGTGCCACCAGCAGAGAAACGCGCGAGCAGTACTTC.

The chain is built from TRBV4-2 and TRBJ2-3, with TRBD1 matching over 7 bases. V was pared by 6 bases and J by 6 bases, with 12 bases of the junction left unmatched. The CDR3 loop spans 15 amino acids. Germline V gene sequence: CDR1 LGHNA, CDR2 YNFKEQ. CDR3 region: CASRGQFRIEDTQYF. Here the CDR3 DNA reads TGTGCCAGCAGGGGACAGTTTCGTATCGAGGATACGCAGTATTTT.

In DNA, the CDR3 is TGCGCCAGCAGCCAAGCTAACGTGGGGAGGACTGAAGCTTTCTTT. The encoded protein is CASSQANVGRTEAFF. The chain recombines TRBV4-1 with TRBJ1-1; D gene uncertain. This CDR3 has 15 amino acids. Per germline, CDR1 MGHRA and CDR2 YSYEKL. V lost 1 base and J lost 5, with 14 bases in between.

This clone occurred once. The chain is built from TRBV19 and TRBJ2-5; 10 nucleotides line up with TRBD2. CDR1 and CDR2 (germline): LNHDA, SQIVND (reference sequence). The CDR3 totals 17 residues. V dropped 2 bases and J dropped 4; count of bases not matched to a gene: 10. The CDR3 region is CASSIMASGRGGETQYF. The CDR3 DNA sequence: TGTGCCAGTAGTATAATGGCTAGCGGGAGAGGAGGAGAGACCCAGTACTTC.

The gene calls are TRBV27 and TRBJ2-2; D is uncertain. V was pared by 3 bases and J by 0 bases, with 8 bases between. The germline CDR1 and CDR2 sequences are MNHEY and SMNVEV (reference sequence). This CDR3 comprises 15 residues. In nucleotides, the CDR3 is TGTGCCAGCAGTTTCTACGGCGCGAACACCGGGGAGCTGTTTTTT. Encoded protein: CASSFYGANTGELFF.

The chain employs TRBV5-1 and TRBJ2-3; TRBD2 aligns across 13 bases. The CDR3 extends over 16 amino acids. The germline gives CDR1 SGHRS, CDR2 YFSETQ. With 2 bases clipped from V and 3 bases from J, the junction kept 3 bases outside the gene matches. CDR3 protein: CASSLGLAGVTDTQYF. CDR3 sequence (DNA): TGCGCCAGCAGCTTAGGACTAGCGGGAGTAACAGATACGCAGTATTTT.

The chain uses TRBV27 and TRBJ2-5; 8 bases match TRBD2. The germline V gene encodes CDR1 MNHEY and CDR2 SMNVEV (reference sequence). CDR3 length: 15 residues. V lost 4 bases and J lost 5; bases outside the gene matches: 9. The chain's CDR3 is CASSYQAGAYETQYF. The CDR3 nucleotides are TGTGCCAGCAGTTATCAAGCGGGAGCTTATGAGACCCAGTACTTC.

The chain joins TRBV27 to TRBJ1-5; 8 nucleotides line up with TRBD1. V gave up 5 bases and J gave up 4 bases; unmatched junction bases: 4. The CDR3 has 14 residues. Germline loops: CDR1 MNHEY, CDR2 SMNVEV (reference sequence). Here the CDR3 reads CASSMDRVNQPQHF. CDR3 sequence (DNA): TGTGCCAGCAGTATGGACAGGGTTAATCAGCCCCAGCATTTT.

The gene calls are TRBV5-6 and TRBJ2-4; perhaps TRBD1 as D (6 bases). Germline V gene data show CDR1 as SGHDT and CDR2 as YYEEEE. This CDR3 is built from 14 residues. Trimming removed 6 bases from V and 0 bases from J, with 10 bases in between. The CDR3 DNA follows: TGTGCCAGCACCGGGACAATAGCCAAAAACATTCAGTACTTC. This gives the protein CASTGTIAKNIQYF.

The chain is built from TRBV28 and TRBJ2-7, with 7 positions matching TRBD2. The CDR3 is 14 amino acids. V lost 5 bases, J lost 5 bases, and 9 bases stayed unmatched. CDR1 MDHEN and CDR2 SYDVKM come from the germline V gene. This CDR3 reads CASSEGGAVHEQYF. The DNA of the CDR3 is TGTGCCAGCAGTGAGGGAGGGGCGGTTCACGAGCAGTACTTC.

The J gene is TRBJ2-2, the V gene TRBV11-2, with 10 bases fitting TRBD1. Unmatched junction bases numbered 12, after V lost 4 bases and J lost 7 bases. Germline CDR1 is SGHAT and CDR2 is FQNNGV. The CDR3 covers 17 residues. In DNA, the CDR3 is TGTGCCAGCAGCTCGGCCGGGACAGGGGTCCGGCGCGGGGAGCTGTTTTTT. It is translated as CASSSAGTGVRRGELFF.

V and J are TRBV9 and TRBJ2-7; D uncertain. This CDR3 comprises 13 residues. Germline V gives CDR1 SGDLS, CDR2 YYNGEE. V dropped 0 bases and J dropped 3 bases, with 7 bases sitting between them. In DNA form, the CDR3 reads TGTGCCAGCAGCGTAGCTTGGGGCTACGAGCAGTACTTC. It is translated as CASSVAWGYEQYF.